This TCR beta chain was captured in a study of blood T cell repertoires in COVID-19. CDR3 length: 14 residues. With 3 bases clipped from V and 7 bases from J, the junction kept 6 bases outside the gene matches. Germline V lookup: CDR1 LNHDA, CDR2 SQIVND (reference sequence). As handled by the study authors: Amplification from reference gene primers served as the basis for estimated nucleated cell counts. Some clones are missing from TCRdb's copy, which holds only in-frame ones; the method was immunoSEQ multiplex PCR. V and J calls and clone size are as listed in that table; D and trimming were resolved from the DNA. The sample records about 230,000 clones, 65% to 90% being singletons.

The sample taken for sequencing was peripheral blood. The sequence was collected from a man between 45 and 60 years old with COVID-19, enrolled during active disease. The chain joins TRBV19 to TRBJ1-1; 9 bases are shared with TRBD1. The chain's CDR3 is CASSMGQDRGEAFF. The CDR3 coding sequence is TGTGCCAGTAGTATGGGTCAGGACAGGGGTGAAGCTTTCTTT.